Listed below are T cell receptor beta chains from one sample, sequenced in a study of cytotoxic CD8 clonotypes in ibrutinib-treated CLL. Clones were read by immunoSEQ multiplex PCR, and TCRdb kept only the in-frame ones, dropping some. The sample consists of roughly 200,000 clones, 70% of them appearing once. This specimen was PBMCs, taken after 12 months of ibrutinib treatment. The receptors were sampled from a human donor with chronic lymphocytic leukemia. Both conserved end residues are part of each CDR3. Fields, in order: J gene, clone size, D gene, V gene, CDR3 protein, CDR3 DNA. A D gene is named only where the DNA matches it firmly. The size entry is marked missing in some rows and otherwise reads once, few, many or a size class.

>TRBJ2-7|-|TRBD1|TRBV30
CAWTRQGEGEQYF
TGTGCCTGGACGCGACAGGGAGAAGGCGAGCAGTACTTC
>TRBJ1-2|-|-|TRBV30
CAWSRHVINYGYTF
TGTGCCTGGAGTAGACACGTAATCAACTATGGCTACACCTTC
>TRBJ1-5|-|-|TRBV7-9
CASSLDGGSNQPQHF
TGTGCCAGCAGCTTAGACGGGGGTAGCAATCAGCCCCAGCATTTT
>TRBJ1-5|-|TRBD1|TRBV5-1
CASSLTGVEPQHF
TGCGCCAGCAGCCTCACAGGGGTCGAGCCCCAGCATTTT
>TRBJ1-2|-|TRBD1|TRBV5-1
CASTLRQGAYGYTF
TGCGCCAGCACTCTGAGACAGGGAGCCTATGGCTACACCTTC
>TRBJ2-7|-|TRBD2|TRBV7-3
CASSFLAGGTYEQYF
TGTGCCAGCAGCTTCCTAGCGGGAGGGACCTACGAGCAGTACTTC
>TRBJ1-1|-|-|TRBV20-1
CSARYRIEAFF
TGCAGTGCTAGGTATCGGATCGAAGCTTTCTTT
>TRBJ2-1|-|TRBD2|TRBV6-6
CASSDWERDGQFF
TGTGCCAGCAGTGACTGGGAGCGGGACGGGCAGTTCTTC
>TRBJ1-4|-|-|TRBV9
CASSLQGSNEKLFF
TGTGCCAGCAGCTTACAGGGTTCTAATGAAAAACTGTTTTTT
>TRBJ1-2|-|-|TRBV27
CASSIRDSNYGYTF
TGTGCCAGCAGTATTCGGGACTCTAACTATGGCTACACCTTC
>TRBJ2-7|once|-|TRBV21-1
CASSSHRAMGEQYF
TGTGCCAGCAGCTCCCACAGGGCCATGGGTGAGCAGTACTTC
>TRBJ1-2|-|TRBD1|TRBV6-1
CASSPSGQATYGYTF
TGTGCCAGCAGTCCCTCGGGACAGGCAACCTATGGCTACACCTTC
>TRBJ2-1|-|-|TRBV19
CASSTMRNEQFF
TGTGCCAGTAGTACCATGCGTAATGAGCAGTTCTTC
>TRBJ1-5|-|-|TRBV7-8
CASSPRGLNQPQHF
TGTGCCAGCAGCCCCCGGGGCCTCAATCAGCCCCAGCATTTT
>TRBJ1-1|-|-|TRBV11-3
CASSRGRTTEAFF
TGTGCCAGCAGCCGCGGACGGACTACCGAAGCTTTCTTT
>TRBJ2-7|-|TRBD1|TRBV10-3
CAISDPGQRPYEQYF
TGTGCCATCAGTGATCCGGGACAGAGGCCCTACGAGCAGTACTTC
>TRBJ2-7|-|TRBD1|TRBV6-1
CASSEANRGYEQYF
TGTGCCAGCAGTGAAGCGAACAGGGGGTACGAGCAGTACTTC
>TRBJ2-1|-|TRBD2|TRBV4-2
CASSQDPLTGGLNEQFF
TGTGCCAGCAGCCAAGATCCCCTGACGGGAGGATTGAATGAGCAGTTCTTC
>TRBJ2-7|-|-|TRBV28
CASSSELHEQYF
TGTGCCAGCAGTTCCGAACTCCACGAGCAGTACTTC
>TRBJ2-5|few|-|TRBV27
CASSSLGTSKETQYF
TGTGCCAGCAGTTCTCTCGGGACTTCGAAAGAGACCCAGTACTTC
>TRBJ1-1|many|-|TRBV5-1
CASSLVPLEDTEAFF
TGCGCCAGCAGCTTGGTGCCCCTGGAGGACACTGAAGCTTTCTTT
>TRBJ2-7|-|TRBD1|TRBV29-1
CSVEEITGGRYEQYF
TGCAGCGTTGAAGAAATAACAGGGGGCCGGTACGAGCAGTACTTC
>TRBJ2-1|-|TRBD2|TRBV5-1
CASSAGGNEQFF
TGCGCCAGCAGCGCGGGGGGAAATGAGCAGTTCTTC
>TRBJ2-1|-|-|TRBV29-1
CSVVARSSYNEQFF
TGCAGCGTTGTGGCGCGGAGCTCCTACAATGAGCAGTTCTTC
>TRBJ1-2|-|-|TRBV19
CASTAPGPENGYTF
TGTGCCAGTACCGCACCCGGCCCCGAGAATGGCTACACCTTC
>TRBJ2-1|-|-|TRBV7-6
CASSSSTADEQFF
TGTGCCAGCAGCTCCTCGACCGCTGATGAGCAGTTCTTC
>TRBJ1-2|-|-|TRBV29-1
CSVTGMMGTYGYTF
TGCAGCGTGACAGGAATGATGGGGACCTATGGCTACACCTTC
>TRBJ2-5|-|-|TRBV11-2
CASSRAGQKTQYF
TGTGCCAGCAGCCGGGCGGGACAGAAGACCCAGTACTTC
>TRBJ2-1|few|-|TRBV6-6
CASSRDWSSYNEQFF
TGTGCCAGCAGTCGGGACTGGAGCTCCTACAATGAGCAGTTCTTC
>TRBJ2-2|-|-|TRBV5-6
CASSPKGTPTPGELFF
TGTGCCAGCAGCCCCAAGGGAACCCCGACCCCCGGGGAGCTGTTTTTT
>TRBJ2-7|-|-|TRBV4-2
CASSSQAPFSAGTYEQYF
TGTGCCAGCAGCTCTCAGGCCCCTTTCTCCGCGGGTACTTACGAGCAGTACTTC
>TRBJ2-7|-|-|TRBV27
CASSLERGYEQYF
TGTGCCAGCAGTTTAGAACGGGGATACGAGCAGTACTTC
>TRBJ1-4|-|TRBD1|TRBV18
CASSSNRGLGEKLFF
TGTGCCAGCTCATCAAACAGGGGGCTTGGAGAAAAACTGTTTTTT
>TRBJ2-5|-|TRBD2|TRBV6-5
CASSWGLVETQYF
TGTGCCAGCAGTTGGGGACTAGTAGAGACCCAGTACTTC
>TRBJ2-1|-|TRBD2|TRBV18
CASSLGLAGGDNEQFF
TGTGCCAGCTCCCTTGGACTAGCGGGAGGGGACAATGAGCAGTTCTTC
>TRBJ2-7|-|TRBD2|TRBV5-1
CASSSRTSGRAAHEQYF
TGCGCCAGCAGCTCCCGGACTAGCGGGAGGGCCGCCCACGAGCAGTACTTC
>TRBJ1-1|-|TRBD1|TRBV7-9
CASSRGQGNTEAFF
TGTGCCAGCAGCCGCGGACAGGGCAACACTGAAGCTTTCTTT
>TRBJ1-1|-|-|TRBV7-9
CASSLVRDTEAFF
TGTGCCAGCAGCTTAGTCCGAGACACTGAAGCTTTCTTT